The sequence of this T cell receptor (beta chain) was determined in a study of cytomegalovirus exposure and HLA in healthy donors. Study outcomes and limitations: A reported reduction in N-insertions relative to the 666-donor mean was seen in an Asian-associated ancestry cluster in a later analysis.

Between the trimmed V and J ends, which lost 6 bases and 10 bases, there was a span of 19 bases. The CDR3 is made up of 14 amino acids. Germline CDR1 and CDR2: LNHDA and SQIVND (reference sequence). In the PCR, 60 Vbeta and 13 Jbeta primers were used. Generated by immunoSEQ multiplex PCR, the TCRdb table keeps only in-frame clones and is missing some. This table holds more than 85,000 clones, around 15% found once. This clone was seen more than once but under ten times. Its target is not known. The chain uses TRBV19 and TRBJ1-5; no firm D call. This receptor was identified in a female donor in good health and CMV-seronegative. Sequenced material: PBMCs. The CDR3 protein is CASRDTGSSGPQHF. CDR3 DNA sequence: TGTGCCAGTAGAGATACCGGGTCATCCGGACCCCAGCATTTT.